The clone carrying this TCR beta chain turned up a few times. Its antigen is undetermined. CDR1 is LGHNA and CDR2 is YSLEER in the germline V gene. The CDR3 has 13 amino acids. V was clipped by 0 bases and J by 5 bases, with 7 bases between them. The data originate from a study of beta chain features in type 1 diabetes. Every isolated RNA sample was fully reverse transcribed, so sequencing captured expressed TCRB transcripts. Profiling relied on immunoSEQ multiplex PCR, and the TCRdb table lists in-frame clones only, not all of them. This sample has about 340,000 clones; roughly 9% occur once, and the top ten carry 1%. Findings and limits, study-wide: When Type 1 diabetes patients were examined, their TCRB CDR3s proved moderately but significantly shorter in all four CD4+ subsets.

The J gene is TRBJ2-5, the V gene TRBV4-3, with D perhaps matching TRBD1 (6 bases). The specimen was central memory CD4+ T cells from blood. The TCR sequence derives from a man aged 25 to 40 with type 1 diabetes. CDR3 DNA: TGCGCCAGCAGCCAAGATAGGGGGGAGACCCAGTACTTC. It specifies CASSQDRGETQYF.